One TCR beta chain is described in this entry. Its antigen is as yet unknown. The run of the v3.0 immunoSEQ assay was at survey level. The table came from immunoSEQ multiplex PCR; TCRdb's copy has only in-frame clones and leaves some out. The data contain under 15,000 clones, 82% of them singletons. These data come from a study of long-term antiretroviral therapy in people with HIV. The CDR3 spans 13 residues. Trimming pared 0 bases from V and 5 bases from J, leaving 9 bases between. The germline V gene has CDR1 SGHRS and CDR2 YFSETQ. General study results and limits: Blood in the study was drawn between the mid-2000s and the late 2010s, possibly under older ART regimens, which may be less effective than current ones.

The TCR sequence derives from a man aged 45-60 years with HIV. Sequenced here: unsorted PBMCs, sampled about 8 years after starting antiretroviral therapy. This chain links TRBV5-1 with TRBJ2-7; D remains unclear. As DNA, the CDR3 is TGCGCCAGCAGCTTGGCGGGCAGCCACGAGCAGTACTTC. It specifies CASSLAGSHEQYF.